This is a list of T cell receptor beta chains from one sample in a study of shared clonotypes between healthy human individuals. Method: immunoSEQ multiplex PCR; TCRdb's copy keeps in-frame clones and lacks some. The top ten hold around 1.8% of the sample, which has about 770,000 clones, roughly 72% seen once. The sample was memory CD4+ T cells sorted from blood. These receptors all come from a woman aged 25 to 39 in good health. Each CDR3 is given with its conserved first and last residue. Only part of the rows carry a size: once, few, many, or a class if the clone is expanded.

v_gene,abundance,CDR3aa
TRBV13,NA,CASSYGTSGYEQYF
TRBV4-1,NA,CASSQGLIRTGGWGNQPQHF
TRBV20-1,many,CSALSTDTQYF
TRBV7-9,NA,CASSPRRGYTDTQYF
TRBV11-2,NA,CASSLDSTPNQPQHF
TRBV7-2,NA,CASSKRLAGATEAFF
TRBV19,few,CASSTPGRDYGYTF
TRBV28,NA,CASSGRASPGANVLTF
TRBV30,NA,CAWRGDRSSYNEQFF
TRBV5-5,few,CASSQGAYGTDTQYF
TRBV7-8,NA,CASSFGGGYNEQFF
TRBV10-2,NA,CASGRAGAVNTEAFF
TRBV2,NA,CASTLGPYNEQFF
TRBV28,NA,CASSLLGTDRRAFF
TRBV30,NA,CACSVSRVTGELFF